The 20 T cell receptor beta chains given below trace back to one sample, sequenced in a study of tumor and adjacent non-tumor tissue in lung cancer. Three rounds of nested PCR, following a modified ARM-PCR protocol, produced the TCRbeta library. In TCRdb, the multiplex PCR reads were re-called with MiXCR into one record per CDR3 protein. Of some 71,000 distinct CDR3 sequences listed, over 55% are singletons. RNA was extracted from bulk tissue without any cell sorting. The material sequenced was lung tumor tissue. All receptors come from a woman aged 40 to 50 with non-small cell lung cancer.

About this clonotype itself: Since the CDR3 does not end with the conserved phenylalanine or tryptophan, this likely comes from a read error. The J gene is TRBJ2-2, the V gene TRBV6-5; 9 positions match TRBD1. Germline V gene data show CDR1 as MNHEY and CDR2 as SVGAGI. The CDR3 is 15 residues long. The V and J ends lost 6 bases and 4 bases, in that order; junction bases with no gene match: 6. CDR3 coding DNA: TGTGCCAGCAGCAAACAGGGGGCGGGCACCGGGGAGCTGTTTTCT. This sequence encodes CASSKQGAGTGELFS.

This chain connects TRBV28 to TRBJ2-4; possible D gene TRBD2, 5 bases. Looked up from germline, CDR1 is MDHEN and CDR2 is SYDVKM. CDR3 length equals 14 residues. The V and J ends lost 7 bases and 7 bases respectively, with 17 bases between them. The CDR3 sequence is CASNRGPLKNIQYF. The DNA of the CDR3 is TGTGCCAGCAATCGCGGGCCGCTGAAGAACATTCAGTACTTC. The full variable domain, rest sourced from reference TRBV28 and TRBJ2-4, is DVKVTQSSRYLVKRTGEKVFLECVQDMDHENMFWYRQDPGLGLRLIYFSYDVKMKEKGDIPEGYSVSREKKERFSLILESASTNQTSMYLCASNRGPLKNIQYFGAGTRLSVL.

Details on this clonotype: Given a much more abundant clone one base away, this may be a read error. The chain combines TRBV30 with TRBJ2-3; TRBD2 matches 7 bases. The CDR3 sequence is 15 residues long. The V gene's germline CDR1 is GTSNPN and CDR2 SVGIG (reference sequence). Here the CDR3 reads CALSASGGGTDTQYF. CDR3 bases: TGTGCCTTGAGTGCTAGCGGCGGAGGCACAGATACGCAGTATTTT. Filled out from reference TRBV30 and TRBJ2-3, the complete variable domain reads SQTIHQWPATLVQPVGSPLSLECTVEGTSNPNLYWYRQAAGRGLQLLFYSVGIGQISSEVPQNLSASRPQDRQFILSSKKLLLSDSGFYLCALSASGGGTDTQYFGPGTRLTVL.

The V gene is TRBV11-2, the J gene TRBJ1-1, with 7 bases fitting TRBD1. This CDR3 is 13 amino acids long. J was trimmed by 5 bases and V by 8 bases; bases with no gene match: 8. CDR1 is SGHAT and CDR2 is FQNNGV in the germline V gene. In nucleotides, the CDR3 is TGTGCCAGCGGAATCAAGGGGGCAACTGAAGCTTTCTTT. Encoded protein: CASGIKGATEAFF.

This clonotype showed up just a few times. The chain links TRBV28 to TRBJ2-1, with D possibly being TRBD1 (7 bases). Germline CDR1 is MDHEN and CDR2 is SYDVKM. The CDR3 runs 18 residues. Trimming took off 4 bases at V and 4 bases at J, with 23 bases between the two ends. CDR3 sequence: CASSSFSYRGGFYNEQFF. In DNA form, the CDR3 reads TGTGCCAGCAGTTCGTTCTCATACAGGGGAGGATTTTACAATGAGCAGTTCTTC.

Comments on this clonotype: A much larger clone is a single base away; this may be a read error. This chain links TRBV10-1 with TRBJ2-2; a weak D match, TRBD2 (6 bases). The CDR3 is 14 residues long. The V gene's germline CDR1 is WNHNN and CDR2 SYGVQD (reference sequence). V was trimmed by 4 bases and J by 5 bases, leaving 11 bases between them. The CDR3 DNA reads TGCGCCAGCAGTGGGAGGGTGGATACCGGGGAGCTGTTTTTT. This translates into CASSGRVDTGELFF.

With regard to this clonotype: The conserved phenylalanine or tryptophan normally closing the CDR3 is absent here, so this likely arose from a read error. The rearrangement joins TRBV7-8 to TRBJ2-5, with D maybe TRBD2 (5 bases). Between the trimmed V and J ends, which lost 2 bases and 4 bases, there was a span of 17 bases. CDR1 is SGHVS and CDR2 is FQNEAQ in the germline V gene. The CDR3 sequence is 16 residues long. The CDR3 spells CASSLMGNGNSETQYL. CDR3 coding DNA: TGTGCCAGCAGCTTAATGGGTAACGGGAACTCAGAGACCCAGTACTTA.

About this clonotype: Possible read error: a much larger clone is one base away. The chain is built from TRBV7-8 and TRBJ1-4; D is possibly TRBD1 (5 bases). The CDR3 has 17 amino acids. Germline CDR1 reads SGHVS; CDR2 reads FQNEAQ. CDR3 DNA: TGTGTCAGCAGCTTAGTACCTTCGGGGGCAACTAATGAAAAACTGTTTTTT. Encoded protein: CVSSLVPSGATNEKLFF.

Worth noting for this clonotype: Compared with germline, one end of the junction differs, possibly owing to a read error. The chain links TRBV5-1 to TRBJ2-2; D might be TRBD2 (5 bases). There are 16 residues in the CDR3. From germline, CDR1 is SGHRS and CDR2 YFSETQ. DNA for the CDR3: TGCGCCCGCAGCTTGGAGGTACCATGGTACACCGGGGAGCTATTTTTT. This sequence encodes CARSLEVPWYTGELFF.

Remarks on this clonotype: A clone one base away is much larger, so this may be a read error. The rearrangement links TRBV2 to TRBJ2-3, with TRBD2 matching 10 bases. Looked up from germline, CDR1 is SNHLY and CDR2 is FYNNEI. The CDR3 extends over 15 amino acids. The DNA for the CDR3 is TGTGACAGCGGGAGCGCTAGCGGGAGTACAGATACGCAGTATTTT. It is translated as CDSGSASGSTDTQYF.

Comments on this clonotype: One junction end does not reproduce the germline sequence, and a read error may be involved. The genes are TRBV5-1 and TRBJ2-4; tentative D call: TRBD1 (6 bases). The CDR3 length is 16 residues. Germline-derived CDR1 and CDR2 are SGHRS and YFSETQ. DNA for the CDR3: TGCGTCAGCAGTTCGGGTCAGGGGCCGGGCCGTGACATTCAGTACTTC. This encodes CVSSSGQGPGRDIQYF.

At least ten counts were recorded for this clonotype. The chain has TRBV20-1 and TRBJ2-1, with a possible D match to TRBD2 (5 bases). The CDR3 extends over 15 amino acids. The germline CDR1 and CDR2 sequences are DFQATT and SNEGSKA (reference sequence). V lost 1 base and J lost 2, with 12 bases in between. In DNA form, the CDR3 reads TGCAGTGCTAGAGGAGGGAGCACCGCCTACAATGAGCAGTTCTTC. This codes for CSARGGSTAYNEQFF.

Concerning this clonotype itself: At one end, the junction sequence differs from germline, possibly due to a read error. The chain joins TRBV11-2 to TRBJ2-1; the D gene could be TRBD1 or TRBD2 (5 bases each). Germline assignment: CDR1 SGHAT and CDR2 FQNNGV. The CDR3 extends over 16 amino acids. The chain's CDR3 is CASSLGSLVGRNEQFF. CDR3 DNA: TGCGCCAGCAGCTTAGGGTCACTAGTGGGGCGCAATGAGCAGTTCTTC.

To note about this clonotype: The missing conserved phenylalanine or tryptophan at the end of this CDR3 makes a read error likely. V usage is TRBV28 and J usage is TRBJ2-7; 7 bases align to TRBD1. The CDR3 is 14 amino acids. From germline, CDR1 is MDHEN and CDR2 SYDVKM. V trimming: 3 bases; J trimming: 6 bases; junction bases outside the gene matches: 8. For the CDR3, the DNA is TGTGCCAGCAGTTTTATTAGGGGGCCCCCCGAGCAGTACTTA. It translates to CASSFIRGPPEQYL.

A remark on this clonotype: One end of the junction does not line up with germline, which may come from a read error. This chain links TRBV29-1 with TRBJ2-1; the D call may be TRBD1 or TRBD2 (5 bases each). Germline V CDR1 and CDR2: SQVTM, ANQGSEA. The CDR3 length is 17 residues. The CDR3 DNA reads TGCAGCGTTGAACCAACCCCCCGCCAGGGAGATAGAAATGAGCGGTTCTTC. Translated, it gives CSVEPTPRQGDRNERFF.

This clonotype was observed many times. The genes are TRBV5-1 and TRBJ2-1; TRBD2 aligns across 8 bases. Germline assignment: CDR1 SGHRS and CDR2 YFSETQ. There are 14 residues in the CDR3. After removal of 5 bases from V and 2 bases from J, the junction contained 3 bases not matched to a gene. The CDR3 DNA follows: TGCGCCAGCAGAGCGGGAGAAACCTACAATGAGCAGTTCTTC. Protein: CASRAGETYNEQFF.

For this clonotype: A read error may account for a junction end that differs from germline. The chain is built from TRBV6-6 and TRBJ2-7; D tentatively fits TRBD1 or TRBD2 (5 bases each). Germline V lookup: CDR1 MNHNY, CDR2 SVGAGI (reference sequence). This CDR3 is 14 amino acids long. DNA for the CDR3: TGTGCCAGAAGACCCAGGGACGGGCACTACGAGCAGCACTTC. Translating gives CARRPRDGHYEQHF.

Regarding this clonotype: This CDR3 fails to terminate in the conserved phenylalanine or tryptophan, so it likely reflects a read error. The chain links TRBV6-2 or TRBV6-3 to TRBJ1-1, with unresolved D. CDR3 size: 14 residues. Germline values: CDR1 MNHEY, CDR2 SVGEGT. Here the CDR3 reads CASPPGGLNIEAFL. In DNA, the CDR3 is TGTGCCAGCCCCCCGGGTGGGCTCAACATTGAAGCTTTCCTT.

About this clonotype: The junction departs from the called germline gene at one end, perhaps through a read error. V and J are TRBV29-1 and TRBJ2-2; 8 bases map to TRBD1. The CDR3 consists of 15 residues. Germline V gene sequence: CDR1 SQVTM, CDR2 ANQGSEA. The CDR3 reads CIVEGRGRISEELFF. CDR3 nucleotides: TGCATCGTTGAAGGCAGGGGGCGTATATCCGAGGAGCTGTTTTTT.

As regards this clonotype: This is likely a read error, given that the CDR3 carries no conserved phenylalanine or tryptophan at its end. It is unclear where the CDR3 begins or ends on the DNA, so no DNA is shown, and the CDR3 is as TCRdb lists it. This sequence joins TRBV28 and TRBJ2-5; TRBD2 is the table's D call, not checked against the DNA. The CDR3 is 11 amino acids in total, end residues counted. Germline V gene lookup returns CDR1 MDHEN and CDR2 SYDVKM. The CDR3 loop reads CAVGRSETLYS.